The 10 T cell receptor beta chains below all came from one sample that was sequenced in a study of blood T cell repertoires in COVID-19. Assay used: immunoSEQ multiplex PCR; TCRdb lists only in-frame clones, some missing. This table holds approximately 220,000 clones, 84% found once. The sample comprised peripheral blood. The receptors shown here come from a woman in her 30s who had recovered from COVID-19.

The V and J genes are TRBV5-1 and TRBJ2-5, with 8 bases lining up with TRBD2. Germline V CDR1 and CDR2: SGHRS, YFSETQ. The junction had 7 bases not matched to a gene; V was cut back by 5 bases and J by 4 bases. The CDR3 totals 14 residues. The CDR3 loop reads CASSQPGLVETQYF. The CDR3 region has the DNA TGCGCCAGCAGTCAACCGGGACTAGTAGAGACCCAGTACTTC.

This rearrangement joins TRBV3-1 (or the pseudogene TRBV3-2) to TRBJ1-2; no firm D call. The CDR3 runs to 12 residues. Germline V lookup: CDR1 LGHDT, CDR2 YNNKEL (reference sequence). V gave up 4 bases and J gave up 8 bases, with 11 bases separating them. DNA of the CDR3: TGTGCCAGCAGCCCACATCTCTTCGGCTACACCTTC. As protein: CASSPHLFGYTF.

The CDR3 region has the DNA TGTGCCAGCAGTTACGAACAGGGTGGTTCACCCCTCCACTTT. Translation gives CASSYEQGGSPLHF. The chain carries TRBV6-5 and TRBJ1-6; D is possibly TRBD1 (6 bases). The CDR3 is made up of 14 amino acids. V was shortened by 2 bases and J by 9 bases, with 11 bases between the two germline ends. Germline lookup yields CDR1 MNHEY and CDR2 SVGAGI.

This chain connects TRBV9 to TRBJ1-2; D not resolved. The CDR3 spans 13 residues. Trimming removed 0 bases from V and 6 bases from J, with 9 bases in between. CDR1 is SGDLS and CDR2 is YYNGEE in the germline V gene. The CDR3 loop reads CASSVVGMDGYTF. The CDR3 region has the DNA TGTGCCAGCAGCGTAGTCGGGATGGATGGCTACACCTTC.

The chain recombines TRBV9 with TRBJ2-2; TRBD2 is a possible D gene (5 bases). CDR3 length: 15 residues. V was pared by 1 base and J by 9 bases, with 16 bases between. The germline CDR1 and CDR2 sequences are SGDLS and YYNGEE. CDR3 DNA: TGTGCCAGCAGCGTAAGAGGGTCGGGGAAACGGGAGCTGTTTTTT. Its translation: CASSVRGSGKRELFF.

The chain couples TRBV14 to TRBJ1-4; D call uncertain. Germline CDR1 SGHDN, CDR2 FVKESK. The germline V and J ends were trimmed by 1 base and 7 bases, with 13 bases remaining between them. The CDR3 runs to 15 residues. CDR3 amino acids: CASSQVPRSVEKLFF. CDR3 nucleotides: TGTGCCAGCAGCCAAGTTCCCAGGTCGGTTGAAAAACTGTTTTTT.

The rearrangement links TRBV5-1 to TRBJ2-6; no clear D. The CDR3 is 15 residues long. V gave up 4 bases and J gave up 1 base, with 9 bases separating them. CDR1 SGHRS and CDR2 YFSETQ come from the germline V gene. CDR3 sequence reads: CASSPTTSGANVLTF. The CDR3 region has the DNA TGCGCCAGCAGCCCTACCACGTCTGGGGCCAACGTCCTGACTTTC.

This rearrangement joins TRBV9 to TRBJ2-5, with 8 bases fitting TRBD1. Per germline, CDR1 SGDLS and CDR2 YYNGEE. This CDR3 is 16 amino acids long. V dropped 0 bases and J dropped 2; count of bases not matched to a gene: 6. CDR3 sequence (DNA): TGTGCCAGCAGCGTAGGGGGGACAGGAGTTCAAGAGACCCAGTACTTC. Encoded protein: CASSVGGTGVQETQYF. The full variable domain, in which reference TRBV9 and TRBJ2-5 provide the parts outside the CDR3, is DSGVTQTPKHLITATGQRVTLRCSPRSGDLSVYWYQQSLDQGLQFLIQYYNGEERAKGNILERFSAQQFPDLHSELNLSSLELGDSALYFCASSVGGTGVQETQYFGPGTRLLVL.

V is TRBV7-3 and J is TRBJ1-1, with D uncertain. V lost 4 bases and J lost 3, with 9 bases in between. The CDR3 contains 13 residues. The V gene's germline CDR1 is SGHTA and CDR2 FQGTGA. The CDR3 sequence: CASSSWRDTEAFF. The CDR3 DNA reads TGTGCCAGCAGCTCTTGGCGGGACACTGAAGCTTTCTTT. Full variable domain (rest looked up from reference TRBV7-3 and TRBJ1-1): GAGVSQTPSNKVTEKGKYVELRCDPISGHTALYWYRQSLGQGPEFLIYFQGTGAADDSGLPNDRFFAVRPEGSVSTLKIQRTERGDSAVYLCASSSWRDTEAFFGQGTRLTVV.

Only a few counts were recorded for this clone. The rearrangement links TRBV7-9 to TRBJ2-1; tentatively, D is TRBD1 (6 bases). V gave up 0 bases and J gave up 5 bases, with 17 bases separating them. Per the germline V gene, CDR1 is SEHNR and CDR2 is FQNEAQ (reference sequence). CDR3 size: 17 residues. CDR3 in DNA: TGTGCCAGCAGCTTAGCGTATACAGGGAACACCCACAATGAGCAGTTCTTC. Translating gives CASSLAYTGNTHNEQFF.